What follows are 10 T cell receptor beta chains derived from one specimen sequenced in a study of Graves' ophthalmopathy and Graves' hyperthyroidism. Amplification from RNA transcripts yielded the TCR beta CDR3 regions. An opening RT-PCR round employed HTBI primers and preceded a second-round multiplex PCR. Using its own MiXCR run on the multiplex PCR reads, TCRdb lists one record per CDR3 protein. The data show 650,000 to 900,000 distinct CDR3 sequences, roughly 41% seen once. Sequenced sample: peripheral blood. These receptor sequences come from an adult man with Graves' ophthalmopathy.

In its sample, this clonotype was seen once. This rearrangement joins TRBV29-1 to TRBJ2-7, with a weak D call TRBD2 (6 bases). The ends were cut back, 7 bases at V and 9 bases at J, with 16 bases in the middle. The CDR3 sequence is 11 residues long. From germline, CDR1 is SQVTM and CDR2 ANQGSEA. CDR3 in amino acids: CSARTGERQYF. CDR3 nucleotides: TGCAGCGCCCGGACGGGAGAAAGGCAGTACTTC.

This clonotype was counted at least ten times. V gene TRBV5-8 combines with J gene TRBJ1-5, with TRBD1 matching 8 bases. Trimming removed 1 base from V and 3 bases from J; junction bases left unmatched: 6. This CDR3 has 16 amino acids. CDR1 and CDR2 (germline): SGHTS, YDEGEE. The DNA of the CDR3 is TGTGCCAGCAGCTTGACGACAGGGGAGGACAATCAGCCCCAGCATTTT. Translation: CASSLTTGEDNQPQHF. The whole variable domain, filled in from reference TRBV5-8 and TRBJ1-5, reads EAGVTQSPTHLIKTRGQQATLRCSPISGHTSVYWYQQALGLGLQFLLWYDEGEERNRGNFPPRFSGRQFPNYSSELNVNALELEDSALYLCASSLTTGEDNQPQHFGDGTRLSIL.

This clonotype was seen many times. V is TRBV29-1 and J is TRBJ1-1; D may be TRBD1 (5 bases). Germline-derived CDR1 and CDR2 are SQVTM and ANQGSEA. The CDR3 contains 12 residues. Trimming took 2 bases from V and 9 from J, leaving 13 bases between them. The chain's CDR3 is CSVERPRVKAFF. The CDR3 DNA sequence: TGCAGCGTTGAACGCCCCAGGGTCAAAGCTTTCTTT.

The V gene is TRBV11-1, the J gene TRBJ2-2; D gene ambiguous. Germline CDR1 is SGHAT and CDR2 is FQDESV (reference sequence). V lost 5 bases and J 3 bases, leaving 10 bases between the germline ends. The CDR3 runs to 14 residues. CDR3 region: CASSPRPDTGELFF. DNA of the CDR3: TGTGCCAGCAGCCCTCGGCCTGACACCGGGGAGCTGTTTTTT.

The chain employs TRBV7-9 and TRBJ2-7; no definite D call. The CDR3 is 14 residues long. The germline gives CDR1 SEHNR, CDR2 FQNEAQ (reference sequence). Trimming pared 4 bases from V and 0 bases from J, leaving 10 bases between. CDR3 coding DNA: TGTGCCAGCAGCTCGGACGGTCCCTCCTACGAGCAGTACTTC. Protein product: CASSSDGPSYEQYF. The variable domain in full, completed from reference TRBV7-9 and TRBJ2-7, reads DTGVSQNPRHKITKRGQNVTFRCDPISEHNRLYWYRQTLGQGPEFLTYFQNEAQLEKSRLLSDRFSAERPKGSFSTLEIQRTEQGDSAMYLCASSSDGPSYEQYFGPGTRLTVT.

In the case of this clonotype: The junction and the germline gene differ at one end; a read error may be behind it. V and J are TRBV24-1 and TRBJ1-5; D perhaps matches TRBD1 (5 bases). CDR3 length: 18 residues. The germline V gene has CDR1 KGHDR and CDR2 SFDVKD. CDR3 nucleotide sequence: TGTGCCAGCAGTGAACCCTACGCCGGGACCCAGAGGGGTCAGCCCCAGCATTTT. This translates into CASSEPYAGTQRGQPQHF.

About this clonotype itself: A much larger clone lies a single base off, so this may be a read error. V and J are TRBV10-3 and TRBJ2-7; 9 bases map to TRBD1. The trim removed 7 bases at V and 6 bases at J, leaving 13 bases unmatched. Germline V lookup: CDR1 ENHRY, CDR2 SYGVKD. This CDR3 has 15 amino acids. The CDR3 DNA is TGTGCCATCAAGATGCGGGACAGGGAGGGGGCCGAGCAGTACTTC. Its protein is CAIKMRDREGAEQYF.

This clonotype was detected ten times or more. V usage is TRBV7-9 and J usage is TRBJ1-1, with TRBD1 as a possible D gene (6 bases). The CDR3 length is 14 residues. V lost 5 bases and J 5 bases, leaving 15 bases between the germline ends. The germline gives CDR1 SEHNR, CDR2 FQNEAQ (reference sequence). The CDR3 DNA follows: TGTGCCAGCAGCACTCAGGGGAGAGGGACTGAAGCTTTCTTT. As protein: CASSTQGRGTEAFF.

This clonotype has a count of ten or more. The chain recombines TRBV10-2 with TRBJ2-7; D is undetermined. The CDR3 is 13 amino acids. V dropped 0 bases and J dropped 2 bases, with 5 bases sitting between them. From germline, CDR1 is WSHSY and CDR2 SAAADI. The DNA for the CDR3 is TGCGCCAGCAGTGAGTCGATCACCTACGAGCAGTACTTC. It codes for CASSESITYEQYF.

This clonotype has just a few counts. The genes are TRBV12-3 or TRBV12-4 and TRBJ2-7, with 10 positions matching TRBD2. J was trimmed by 3 bases and V by 5 bases; bases with no gene match: 7. The CDR3 is 15 residues long. The CDR3 region is CASSRTGTSVYEQYF. CDR3 coding DNA: TGTGCCAGCAGTCGCACCGGGACTAGCGTCTACGAGCAGTACTTC.